These 22 T cell receptor beta chains were all obtained from the same sample, sequenced in a study of blood T cell repertoires in COVID-19. Method: immunoSEQ multiplex PCR; TCRdb's copy keeps in-frame clones and lacks some. The table lists under 250,000 clones, around four fifths of them singletons. Sequenced: peripheral blood. The origin of the receptors is a man between 45 and 60 years old with active or convalescent COVID-19.

The chain uses TRBV19 and TRBJ1-1; D possibly corresponds to TRBD1 (6 bases). From germline, CDR1 is LNHDA and CDR2 SQIVND (reference sequence). V was clipped by 5 bases and J by 1 base, with 14 bases between them. This CDR3 is built from 15 residues. CDR3 residues: CASSPQVGANTEAFF. As DNA, the CDR3 is TGTGCCAGTAGTCCCCAAGTGGGGGCGAACACTGAAGCTTTCTTT.

The rearrangement uses TRBV7-9 and TRBJ1-2, with 8 bases lining up with TRBD1. The CDR3 runs to 14 residues. V lost 5 bases to trimming and J lost 6 bases; unmatched junction nucleotides: 8. CDR1 is SEHNR, CDR2 FQNEAQ, per germline (reference sequence). The CDR3 bases are TGTGCCAGCAGCCCAACAGGGGGAGGAGATGGCTACACCTTC. Translated, it gives CASSPTGGGDGYTF.

The rearrangement uses TRBV7-3 and TRBJ2-1, with 12 bases aligning to TRBD2. With 4 bases clipped from V and 7 bases from J, the junction kept 8 bases outside the gene matches. This CDR3 is 16 amino acids long. Germline lookup yields CDR1 SGHTA and CDR2 FQGTGA. The CDR3, as DNA: TGTGCCAGCAGCTCGACTAGCGGGAGAGCGCATAATGAGCAGTTCTTC. Its translation: CASSSTSGRAHNEQFF.

Concerning this clone itself: The identical CDR3 is also encoded by other nucleotide sequences in the sample. V is TRBV5-8 and J is TRBJ1-2, with TRBD1 identical over 8 bases. Germline CDR1 and CDR2: SGHTS and YDEGEE. V lost 4 bases to trimming and J lost 2 bases; unmatched junction nucleotides: 10. The CDR3 length is 16 residues. The CDR3 region is CASSPQAQGANYGYTF. The CDR3, as DNA: TGTGCCAGCAGCCCCCAGGCCCAGGGGGCGAACTATGGCTACACCTTC.

CDR3 residues: CATQTSGGHEQYF. The CDR3 coding sequence is TGTGCCACTCAGACCTCGGGGGGCCACGAGCAGTACTTC. This rearrangement joins TRBV2 to TRBJ2-7, with TRBD2 as a possible D gene (7 bases). Germline lookup yields CDR1 SNHLY and CDR2 FYNNEI. Between the trimmed V and J ends, which lost 10 bases and 5 bases, there was a span of 18 bases. CDR3 length: 13 residues.

V usage is TRBV5-1 and J usage is TRBJ1-2, with 9 nucleotides matching TRBD1. There are 14 residues in the CDR3. Per the germline V gene, CDR1 is SGHRS and CDR2 is YFSETQ. V lost 3 bases and J lost 7; bases outside the gene matches: 7. The DNA of the CDR3 is TGCGCCAGCAGCTCGGGACAGGGCATAGGTGGCTACACCTTC. It codes for CASSSGQGIGGYTF.

The chain carries TRBV30 and TRBJ1-5, with D unresolved. CDR1 GTSNPN and CDR2 SVGIG come from the germline V gene (reference sequence). The V and J ends lost 0 bases and 9 bases respectively, with 18 bases between them. The CDR3 extends over 15 amino acids. CDR3 protein: CAWSVLGQELLPQHF. In nucleotides, the CDR3 is TGTGCCTGGAGTGTACTAGGGCAGGAGCTTTTGCCCCAGCATTTT.

This chain uses TRBV28 with TRBJ1-1; a possible D gene is TRBD1 (5 bases). Trimming pared 3 bases from V and 0 bases from J, leaving 11 bases between. The CDR3 sequence is 15 residues long. The germline CDR1 and CDR2 sequences are MDHEN and SYDVKM. In DNA form, the CDR3 reads TGTGCCAGCAGTTTCCCAGGGCCTCTGAACACTGAAGCTTTCTTT. As protein: CASSFPGPLNTEAFF.

V is TRBV6-5 and J is TRBJ2-5; no definite D call. The V end lost 7 bases, the J end lost 7 bases, and 13 bases lay between the germline ends. The CDR3 runs 12 residues. Germline V gene sequence: CDR1 MNHEY, CDR2 SVGAGI. CDR3 residues: CASTSGGGTQYF. The CDR3 bases are TGTGCCAGCACCTCAGGTGGTGGGACCCAGTACTTC.

This clone was observed a single time. J is TRBJ1-3 and V is TRBV9; possibly TRBD1 for D (5 bases). The germline V and J ends were trimmed by 0 bases and 2 bases, with 12 bases remaining between them. This CDR3 comprises 16 residues. CDR1 and CDR2 from the germline V gene are SGDLS and YYNGEE. As DNA, the CDR3 is TGTGCCAGCAGCGTAGATACAGGCCAACCTGGAAACACCATATATTTT. The encoded protein is CASSVDTGQPGNTIYF. Combining the CDR3 with reference TRBV9 and TRBJ1-3 gives the whole variable domain DSGVTQTPKHLITATGQRVTLRCSPRSGDLSVYWYQQSLDQGLQFLIQYYNGEERAKGNILERFSAQQFPDLHSELNLSSLELGDSALYFCASSVDTGQPGNTIYFGEGSWLTVV.

The rearrangement links TRBV9 to TRBJ1-1; D gene uncertain. Germline loops: CDR1 SGDLS, CDR2 YYNGEE. This CDR3 has 15 residues. Trimming shortened V by 1 base and J by 1 base, and 11 bases separated the two germline ends. The CDR3 coding sequence is TGTGCCAGCAGCGTATCCCCCGGGAGGAACACTGAAGCTTTCTTT. Encoded protein: CASSVSPGRNTEAFF.

V gene TRBV19 combines with J gene TRBJ1-2; D may be TRBD1 (5 bases). Germline CDR1 and CDR2: LNHDA and SQIVND (reference sequence). This CDR3 region has 14 residues. V dropped 3 bases and J dropped 6 bases, with 14 bases sitting between them. The DNA for the CDR3 is TGTGCCAGTAGTATGGGGGGTAGCCCCCATGGCTACACCTTC. This sequence encodes CASSMGGSPHGYTF.

This clone was seen more than once but under ten times. This chain joins TRBV5-1 and TRBJ1-1; no clear D. The V end was cut by 2 bases, the J end by 0 bases, with 8 bases between. Germline CDR1 and CDR2: SGHRS and YFSETQ. The CDR3 consists of 14 residues. CDR3 DNA sequence: TGCGCCAGCAGCTTTGTCGGGGTGAACACTGAAGCTTTCTTT. Residues: CASSFVGVNTEAFF.

The chain recombines TRBV10-1 with TRBJ2-1; 9 bases match TRBD2. The V and J ends lost 3 bases and 7 bases, in that order; junction bases with no gene match: 7. Germline V lookup: CDR1 WNHNN, CDR2 SYGVQD (reference sequence). The CDR3 runs 15 residues. The CDR3 spells CASSDYSGGGNEQFF. The CDR3, as DNA: TGCGCCAGCAGTGACTATAGCGGGGGTGGTAATGAGCAGTTCTTC.

A word on this clone: The junction departs from the called germline gene at one end, perhaps through a read error. This sequence joins TRBV2 and TRBJ2-7; 8 nucleotides align to TRBD2. The CDR3 is 12 amino acids. In germline, CDR1 is SNHLY, CDR2 FYNNEI. The CDR3 here is CASSLRDTGGDF. The CDR3 DNA is TGTGCCAGCAGTCTCCGGGACACGGGGGGGGACTTC.

This chain connects TRBV5-1 to TRBJ1-6, with D maybe TRBD1 (5 bases). The germline V and J ends were trimmed by 4 bases and 7 bases, with 15 bases remaining between them. There are 15 residues in the CDR3. The germline gives CDR1 SGHRS, CDR2 YFSETQ. The CDR3 protein is CASSARQTENSPLHF. The CDR3 bases are TGCGCCAGCAGCGCCCGACAGACCGAGAATTCACCCCTCCACTTT.

This chain links TRBV6-5 with TRBJ2-7; maybe TRBD2 (6 bases). V lost 2 bases and J 3 bases, leaving 17 bases between the germline ends. The CDR3 loop spans 16 amino acids. Germline V gene sequence: CDR1 MNHEY, CDR2 SVGAGI. The CDR3 DNA sequence: TGTGCCAGCAGTTACGGGGCCGGGGGATCCTTCTACGAGCAGTACTTC. This gives the protein CASSYGAGGSFYEQYF.

The V and J genes are TRBV5-6 and TRBJ2-7; 13 nucleotides match TRBD2. The V and J ends lost 4 bases and 2 bases, in that order; junction bases with no gene match: 3. The CDR3 is 15 residues long. Germline V CDR1 and CDR2: SGHDT, YYEEEE. Here the CDR3 reads CASSPGLAGTYEQYF. DNA of the CDR3: TGTGCCAGCAGCCCGGGACTAGCGGGAACCTACGAGCAGTACTTC.

This chain links TRBV25-1 with TRBJ2-7; 10 nucleotides line up with TRBD1. The CDR3 has 17 residues. J was trimmed by 2 bases and V by 1 base; bases with no gene match: 8. Germline V gene lookup returns CDR1 MGHDK and CDR2 SYGVNS. CDR3 nucleotide sequence: TGTGCCAGCAGTGAATTTCTAGACAGGGGGCTCCCCTACGAGCAGTACTTC. Translated: CASSEFLDRGLPYEQYF.

The chain couples TRBV5-1 to TRBJ2-3, with 8 bases matching TRBD2. This CDR3 is built from 16 residues. The germline V gene has CDR1 SGHRS and CDR2 YFSETQ. Trimming at V came to 0 bases and at J to 7 bases, leaving 10 bases not matched to a gene. For the CDR3, the DNA is TGCGCCAGCAGCTTGGAGGCAGCGGGGGTAGACAATACGCAGTATTTT. It is translated as CASSLEAAGVDNTQYF.

The chain recombines TRBV2 with TRBJ1-1; 8 bases agree with TRBD1. In germline, CDR1 is SNHLY, CDR2 FYNNEI. The V segment lost 8 bases and the J segment 7 bases; nucleotides outside the gene matches: 9. The CDR3 runs 13 residues. The CDR3 DNA is TGTGCCAGCTTTCGGCAGGGGGCAATTGAAGCTTTCTTT. This sequence encodes CASFRQGAIEAFF.

The chain has TRBV5-1 and TRBJ2-3, with 8 nucleotides matching TRBD2. The CDR3 extends over 15 amino acids. Per germline, CDR1 SGHRS and CDR2 YFSETQ. With 2 bases clipped from V and 1 base from J, the junction kept 3 bases outside the gene matches. The CDR3 region is CASSFRGLGTDTQYF. In nucleotides, the CDR3 is TGCGCCAGCAGCTTTAGGGGACTAGGCACAGATACGCAGTATTTT.